This T cell receptor (beta chain) is from a study of T-cell reconstitution after alpha-beta-depleted transplantation in children. Using unique molecular identifiers, the investigators prepared the TCRbeta library. TCRdb reanalysed the PCR reads using MiXCR and keeps one entry per CDR3 protein. Among 540,000 or so distinct CDR3 sequences, more than 20% were seen once, and the ten largest hold 14%. The CDR3 length is 16 residues. V shed 4 bases, J shed 4 bases, and the junction held 10 bases outside the gene matches. Germline CDR1 reads SQVTM; CDR2 reads ANQGSEA. The chain has TRBV29-1 and TRBJ1-2; 12 nucleotides line up with TRBD1. The receptor's source is a boy in the first two years of life who had a stem cell transplant for acute myeloid leukemia, so the T cells may come from the graft donor. This sample comprised PBMCs, mostly from graft donor cells, obtained 360 days after TCRalphabeta/CD19-depleted stem cell transplant. The CDR3 DNA follows: TGCAGCGTTGTTGGGGACAGGGGGCTGAGAGCCTATGGCTACACCTTC. It translates to CSVVGDRGLRAYGYTF. The whole variable domain, filled in from reference TRBV29-1 and TRBJ1-2, reads SAVISQKPSRDICQRGTSLTIQCQVDSQVTMMFWYRQQPGQSLTLIATANQGSEATYESGFVIDKFPISRPNLTFSTLTVSNMSPEDSSIYLCSVVGDRGLRAYGYTFGSGTRLTVV.